This TCR beta chain was captured by sequencing in a study of T cell repertoires in ileal Crohn's disease. Some clones are missing from TCRdb's copy, which holds only in-frame ones; the method was immunoSEQ multiplex PCR. Of a few thousand clones in the sample, approximately 78% were seen once. Trimming at V came to 1 base and at J to 2 bases, leaving 7 bases not matched to a gene. CDR3 size: 16 residues. CDR1 and CDR2 from the germline V gene are SGDLS and YYNGEE. Eligibility required adulthood, ileal or ileocolonic Crohn's disease and indicated ileocolonic resection. The receptor was isolated from an adult with Crohn's disease. The rearrangement links TRBV9 to TRBJ2-5, with 8 bases that match TRBD2. Material: ileal tissue. The CDR3 here is CASSVSFGGGQETQYF. The DNA for the CDR3 is TGTGCCAGCAGCGTATCGTTTGGCGGGGGGCAAGAGACCCAGTACTTC.